The sequence of this T cell receptor (beta chain) was determined in a study of response to subunit inactivated influenza vaccine (dated by TCRdb to the late 2010s). Describing the broader study: To follow how T cells responded to a trivalent subunit inactivated influenza vaccine, the researchers relied on deep quantitative profiling of the T cell receptor repertoire.

In the case of this clonotype: Its binding antigen is unknown. Base-call qualities are not available, and no considerably larger clone is one nucleotide away.

The study at large found these results: It was suggested by the authors that each seasonal influenza vaccination may recruit only a limited number of new T cells.

From the germline V gene, CDR1 is MGHDK and CDR2 is SYGVNS. Its CDR3 holds 13 amino acids, cysteine through phenylalanine. Just the 39-base CDR3 DNA is kept, in frame starting at base 1. Libraries were constructed by RT-PCR. Sequencing used an Illumina HiSeq 2500. The public sequencing data were trimmed at Q25 with fastp and processed into clonotypes with MiXCR by TCRdb, which kept only in-frame beta chains. Every CDR3 protein is listed once, alongside the most common genes and DNA of its rows. The sample data list approximately 700,000 distinct CDR3 sequences, and 11% to 15% of these were observed just once. 5.5% to 8% of the sample goes to the ten largest clones.

The clonotype comes from a man aged 45-65 years who received an inactivated influenza vaccine. Donor details come from another sample of the same person, matched by shared clones. The source was PBMCs from blood, collected less than 15 days before vaccination. Here the chain combines TRBV25-1 and TRBJ1-5, with a tentative D gene TRBD1 over 5 matching bases. TRBJ2-3 matches the DNA end more closely, so the J call is doubtful. The CDR3 is CASSDQGNQPQYF. The DNA sequence is TGTGCCAGCAGTGATCAGGGCAATCAGCCCCAGTATTTT.